This T cell receptor (beta chain) was obtained from a study of long-term antiretroviral therapy in people with HIV. Study-wide points: Against controls, HIV repertoires showed narrower ranges of CDR3 length.

The CDR3 consists of 16 residues. From germline, CDR1 is GTSNPN and CDR2 SVGIG (reference sequence). With 4 bases clipped from V and 4 bases from J, the junction kept 12 bases outside the gene matches. About this clone: Its target is unknown.

Participants with HIV, all of them, were treated in the United States. Each specimen consisted of roughly 1-10 million cryopreserved PBMC prior to extraction of DNA. Survey level was the resolution at which the v3.0 immunoSEQ assay ran. Sequencing targeted about 40,000-50,000 T-cell genomes per sample. The repertoire was sequenced with immunoSEQ multiplex PCR; TCRdb's copy has only in-frame clones and lacks some. The data hold about 22,000 clones, with about 86% observed a single time. This specimen was unsorted PBMCs, taken 1.3 years after starting antiretroviral therapy. The source is a man aged 60 to 75 with HIV. V usage is TRBV30 and J usage is TRBJ2-1, with TRBD1 identical over 8 bases. CDR3 nucleotide sequence: TGTGCCTGGACCTCGAGGGGGACAGGAAAATACAATGAGCAGTTCTTC. This encodes CAWTSRGTGKYNEQFF.